This TCR beta chain was observed in a study of T-cell memory formation after mild COVID-19. A single record per CDR3 protein comes from TCRdb applying MiXCR to the 5' RACE reads. The sample lists fewer than 700,000 distinct CDR3 sequences, about a fifth occurring once. This clonotype occurred many times. The antigen is undetermined. Notes on the study in general: For contracting clones, CD4+ ones sat mainly in CM and EM, CD8+ in EMRA.

The germline V gene encodes CDR1 SGHRS and CDR2 YFSETQ. The CDR3 consists of 12 residues. With 3 bases removed from V and 7 bases from J, the gap between germline ends came to 11 bases. What was sequenced was PBMCs or a T cell subset sorted from them (not recorded which). This receptor was identified in an adult woman who had mild COVID-19 (a few samples of this study predate the infection). Cell type and time point are not known. This chain links TRBV5-1 with TRBJ2-7; the D is unclear. The CDR3: CASSSQGKEQYF. As DNA, the CDR3 is TGCGCCAGCAGCTCCCAAGGAAAAGAGCAGTACTTC.